This T cell receptor (beta chain) was documented in a study of cytomegalovirus exposure and HLA in healthy donors. Overall study results and limits: Several V segments, TRBV6-2 and TRBV6-3 among them, could not be told apart and were dropped. The authors assumed roughly uniform sequencing depth across donors for presence/absence analyses. According to a later analysis, most TCR beta chains associated with CMV appeared HLA-restricted.

60 Vbeta and 13 Jbeta primers were used in PCR. Method: immunoSEQ multiplex PCR; TCRdb's copy keeps in-frame clones and lacks some. The data show roughly 240,000 clones, around four fifths seen once. Donors were ostensibly healthy at sampling, although undocumented immune exposures were probable. Comments on this clone: Antigen unknown. One end of the junction is discordant with germline, which a read error may explain.

The CDR3 totals 12 residues. CDR1 is SEHNR, CDR2 FQNEAQ, per germline (reference sequence). The sequencing input was PBMCs. This TCR came from a boy younger than 18 in good health and CMV-seronegative. The chain employs TRBV7-9 and TRBJ2-7, with 10 positions matching TRBD1. CDR3 residues: CASSLGDRGWHF. CDR3 bases: TGTGCCAGCAGCTTAGGGGACAGGGGTTGGCACTTC.